The next 30 T cell receptor beta chains were all read from a single sample in a study of PD-1 blockade in classical Hodgkin lymphoma. Assay: immunoSEQ multiplex PCR; the TCRdb copy retains only in-frame clones and omits some. The repertoire holds over 50,000 clones, 81% seen once, with roughly 15% in the top ten. Relapse after autologous stem cell transplantation occurred in every patient, and brentuximab vedotin exposure varied. Sample: peripheral blood mononuclear cells (PBMCs), taken at baseline. The receptors derive from a human donor with classical Hodgkin lymphoma.

This clone is a singleton in its sample. J is TRBJ1-1 and V is TRBV10-3; 8 bases fit TRBD1. Germline values: CDR1 ENHRY, CDR2 SYGVKD. This CDR3 comprises 16 residues. V lost 10 bases to trimming and J lost 1 base; unmatched junction nucleotides: 14. CDR3 bases: TGTGCCACATGGGACCGACGACAGGGGAAGAACACTGAAGCTTTCTTT. Translated: CATWDRRQGKNTEAFF.

The chain carries TRBV27 and TRBJ1-5; 11 bases are a match to TRBD1. V shed 5 bases and J 3 bases; nucleotides not matched to a gene: 6. The CDR3 has 16 residues. Germline CDR1 reads MNHEY; CDR2 reads SMNVEV (reference sequence). The CDR3 DNA reads TGTGCCAGCAGTCCATGGGACAGGGGGGACAATCAGCCCCAGCATTTT. Amino acids: CASSPWDRGDNQPQHF.

The chain combines TRBV7-3 with TRBJ2-2; D uncertain. The CDR3 has 13 residues. With 5 bases removed from V and 5 bases from J, the gap between germline ends came to 9 bases. Germline CDR1 SGHTA, CDR2 FQGTGA. CDR3 sequence: CASSPTTTGELFF. The CDR3 bases are TGTGCCAGCAGCCCAACCACGACCGGGGAGCTGTTTTTT.

J is TRBJ1-5 and V is TRBV6-5; D uncertain. The CDR3 loop spans 16 amino acids. CDR1 is MNHEY, CDR2 SVGAGI, per germline. V shed 2 bases and J shed 1 base, with 12 bases lying between them. CDR3: CASSYTSPGSNQPQHF. The DNA for the CDR3 is TGTGCCAGCAGTTACACGTCCCCCGGGAGCAATCAGCCCCAGCATTTT.

The rearrangement uses TRBV29-1 and TRBJ2-1, with D tentatively TRBD2 (5 bases). Germline loops: CDR1 SQVTM, CDR2 ANQGSEA. CDR3 length equals 14 residues. V lost 7 bases to trimming and J lost 0 bases, with 13 bases between them. CDR3 in DNA: TGCAGCGCCCCTGGGAGTAGCTCCTACAATGAGCAGTTCTTC. This sequence encodes CSAPGSSSYNEQFF.

V and J are TRBV28 and TRBJ2-2; weak D call: TRBD1 (5 bases). Germline CDR1 MDHEN, CDR2 SYDVKM. CDR3 length: 13 residues. Trimming pared 4 bases from V and 5 bases from J, leaving 8 bases between. The CDR3 coding sequence is TGTGCCAGCAGTTACCCAGGGACCGGGGAGCTGTTTTTT. This sequence encodes CASSYPGTGELFF.

V gene TRBV4-2 combines with J gene TRBJ1-2; D unresolved. Germline CDR1 is LGHNA and CDR2 is YNFKEQ. The ends were cut back, 5 bases at V and 7 bases at J, with 14 bases in the middle. The CDR3 extends over 13 amino acids. CDR3 bases: TGTGCCAGCAGCTCTCTCCTAACCAGTGGCTACACCTTC. Translating it yields CASSSLLTSGYTF.

This sequence joins TRBV7-9 and TRBJ1-1; 7 positions match TRBD1. The trim removed 6 bases at V and 0 bases at J, leaving 7 bases unmatched. This CDR3 comprises 15 residues. Germline lookup yields CDR1 SEHNR and CDR2 FQNEAQ (reference sequence). For the CDR3, the DNA is TGTGCCAGCAGGCAGACAGGGATCATGAACACTGAAGCTTTCTTT. It is translated as CASRQTGIMNTEAFF.

The V and J genes are TRBV19 and TRBJ1-5; 7 nucleotides agree with TRBD1. V dropped 4 bases and J dropped 4; count of bases not matched to a gene: 10. The germline CDR1 and CDR2 sequences are LNHDA and SQIVND (reference sequence). The CDR3 totals 16 residues. The CDR3 spells CASSTAGQAGNQPQHF. The DNA of the CDR3 is TGTGCCAGTAGTACCGCAGGACAGGCGGGGAATCAGCCCCAGCATTTT.

J is TRBJ1-3 and V is TRBV2; no clear D gene. V shed 8 bases and J shed 0 bases, with 20 bases lying between them. Germline loops: CDR1 SNHLY, CDR2 FYNNEI. This CDR3 contains 17 residues. The CDR3 nucleotides read TGTGCCAGCCTCTCTCACCCAACTATGATCTCTGGAAACACCATATATTTT. This encodes CASLSHPTMISGNTIYF. Based on the CDR3 plus reference TRBV2 and TRBJ1-3, the full variable domain is EPEVTQTPSHQVTQMGQEVILRCVPISNHLYFYWYRQILGQKVEFLVSFYNNEISEKSEIFDDQFSVERPDGSNFTLKIRSTKLEDSAMYFCASLSHPTMISGNTIYFGEGSWLTVV.

This clone turned up a few times. The V and J genes are TRBV7-2 and TRBJ1-2; 7 bases are shared with TRBD1. The CDR3 has 16 residues. In germline, CDR1 is SGHTA, CDR2 FQGNSA. After removal of 5 bases from V and 1 base from J, the junction contained 10 bases not matched to a gene. In nucleotides, the CDR3 is TGTGCCAGCAGCGGCGGGGGACAGCCTAATAACTATGGCTACACCTTC. It specifies CASSGGGQPNNYGYTF.

This clone was picked up many times. V is TRBV18 and J is TRBJ2-3; possibly TRBD2 for D (6 bases). This CDR3 spans 15 amino acids. Trimming stripped 0 bases from V and 6 bases from J, with 13 bases between. Germline V gene data show CDR1 as KGHSH and CDR2 as LQKENI. The CDR3 here is CASSPPWAGWDTQYF. CDR3 nucleotides: TGTGCCAGCTCACCACCTTGGGCGGGATGGGATACGCAGTATTTT.

This chain connects TRBV7-7 to TRBJ1-3; no clear D gene. Germline V gives CDR1 SSHAT, CDR2 FNYEAQ (reference sequence). V shed 5 bases and J shed 8 bases, with 13 bases lying between them. This CDR3 is built from 13 residues. CDR3 in amino acids: CASSPAGRDTIYF. The CDR3 nucleotides read TGTGCCAGCAGCCCCGCGGGCCGGGACACCATATATTTT.

This clone counts as medium-sized (0.01 to 0.1%). The same CDR3 arises from other DNA sequences in this sample as well. CDR3 sequence: CASSLSGGGTEAFF. The CDR3 coding sequence is TGTGCCAGCAGTTTATCAGGAGGGGGCACTGAAGCTTTCTTT. The chain has TRBV27 and TRBJ1-1, with TRBD1 as a possible D gene (6 bases). This CDR3 contains 14 residues. The germline V gene has CDR1 MNHEY and CDR2 SMNVEV (reference sequence). Deletions cut 0 bases from V and 4 bases from J, with 9 bases between.

The sample holds one count of this clone. This chain joins TRBV5-8 and TRBJ2-3; D is possibly TRBD1 (6 bases). There are 15 residues in the CDR3. Trimming left V 0 bases short and J 4 bases short, with 12 bases between. The germline gives CDR1 SGHTS, CDR2 YDEGEE. In DNA form, the CDR3 reads TGTGCCAGCAGCTTGGGGCAGGGGAGCGCAGATACGCAGTATTTT. It is translated as CASSLGQGSADTQYF.

The rearrangement links TRBV5-8 to TRBJ1-5, with 10 bases aligning to TRBD1. CDR3 size: 16 residues. From germline, CDR1 is SGHTS and CDR2 YDEGEE. V dropped 4 bases and J dropped 6; count of bases not matched to a gene: 10. The CDR3 nucleotides are TGTGCCAGCAGCCTGGGAAGTGGGACAGGGGTTCAGCCCCAGCATTTT. Encoded protein: CASSLGSGTGVQPQHF.

This clone was counted a single time. The V call is TRBV30, the J call TRBJ2-1; TRBD2 matches at 8 bases. Germline V gives CDR1 GTSNPN, CDR2 SVGIG (reference sequence). There are 15 residues in the CDR3. V was clipped by 0 bases and J by 9 bases; unmatched bases: 10. The DNA for the CDR3 is TGTGCCTGGAGTGTAGAGGTAGCGGGGTCGCGTGAGCAGTTCTTC. It yields the protein CAWSVEVAGSREQFF.

V usage is TRBV14 and J usage is TRBJ2-3, with 8 bases aligning to TRBD2. V gave up 5 bases and J gave up 2 bases; unmatched junction bases: 9. This CDR3 comprises 16 residues. The V gene's germline CDR1 is SGHDN and CDR2 FVKESK. The CDR3 nucleotides are TGTGCCAGCAGCATCCGGACTAGCATCGACACAGATACGCAGTATTTT. Translating it yields CASSIRTSIDTDTQYF.

The chain recombines TRBV29-1 with TRBJ2-3; no clear D gene. This CDR3 has 14 residues. V was trimmed by 7 bases and J by 0 bases, leaving 14 bases between them. Germline V lookup: CDR1 SQVTM, CDR2 ANQGSEA. The CDR3 sequence: CSAKSGSSTDTQYF. The CDR3 DNA is TGCAGCGCCAAGTCCGGCAGTAGCACAGATACGCAGTATTTT.

V gene TRBV5-1 combines with J gene TRBJ1-4; D might be TRBD1 (6 bases). The CDR3 totals 16 residues. Per the germline V gene, CDR1 is SGHRS and CDR2 is YFSETQ. V was trimmed by 0 bases and J by 3 bases, leaving 12 bases between them. CDR3: CASSLAPQGSNEKLFF. The CDR3 DNA sequence: TGCGCCAGCAGCTTGGCCCCACAGGGATCTAATGAAAAACTGTTTTTT.

The chain joins TRBV7-9 to TRBJ2-3; 8 positions match TRBD2. The CDR3 extends over 16 amino acids. Germline loops: CDR1 SEHNR, CDR2 FQNEAQ (reference sequence). V lost 4 bases, J lost 2 bases, and 8 bases stayed unmatched. CDR3 nucleotides: TGTGCCAGCAGCTCCACTAGCGGCACTTACACAGATACGCAGTATTTT. As protein: CASSSTSGTYTDTQYF.

The chain is built from TRBV4-1 and TRBJ2-3; D is possibly TRBD2 (5 bases). Trimming pared 4 bases from V and 1 base from J, leaving 21 bases between. Germline CDR1 reads MGHRA; CDR2 reads YSYEKL. The CDR3 length is 18 residues. CDR3 nucleotide sequence: TGCGCCAGCAGCCGGGGTGGTAGGCTAGCTGCGGGCACAGATACGCAGTATTTT. Protein sequence: CASSRGGRLAAGTDTQYF.

This clone showed up just once. The rearrangement links TRBV5-4 to TRBJ1-1, with a possible D match to TRBD1 (5 bases). V lost 3 bases, J lost 5 bases, and 5 bases lay in between. The CDR3 runs 11 residues. The germline gives CDR1 SGHNT, CDR2 YYREEE (reference sequence). The CDR3 DNA is TGTGCCAGCAGCTGGGGGACTGAAGCTTTCTTT. Translation: CASSWGTEAFF.

CDR3 loop: CASRLDRGREAFF. CDR3 DNA sequence: TGTGCCAGCAGACTGGACAGGGGCCGTGAAGCTTTCTTT. The chain links TRBV6-6 to TRBJ1-1, with 9 nucleotides matching TRBD1. V trimming: 6 bases; J trimming: 7 bases; junction bases outside the gene matches: 6. Germline CDR1 reads MNHNY; CDR2 reads SVGAGI (reference sequence). This CDR3 has 13 residues.

A few counts support this clone. The V and J genes are TRBV11-1 and TRBJ2-7, with D perhaps TRBD1 (6 bases). Trimming shortened V by 2 bases and J by 2 bases, and 16 bases separated the two germline ends. CDR3 length: 16 amino acids. Germline CDR1 reads SGHAT; CDR2 reads FQDESV (reference sequence). The CDR3 DNA sequence: TGTGCCAGCAGCTTACTCCCGGGACAACCACCCTACGAGCAGTACTTC. Translated, it gives CASSLLPGQPPYEQYF. Full variable domain (rest looked up from reference TRBV11-1 and TRBJ2-7): EAEVAQSPRYKITEKSQAVAFWCDPISGHATLYWYRQILGQGPELLVQFQDESVVDDSQLPKDRFSAERLKGVDSTLKIQPAELGDSAMYLCASSLLPGQPPYEQYFGPGTRLTVT.

This rearrangement joins TRBV4-3 to TRBJ1-5; D is unresolved. CDR3 length equals 13 residues. V shed 0 bases and J shed 7 bases, with 7 bases lying between them. CDR1 and CDR2 (germline): LGHNA, YSLEER. CDR3 in DNA: TGCGCCAGCAGCCAAGAAGAGAACCAGCCCCAGCATTTT. It yields the protein CASSQEENQPQHF.

This clone is labeled as medium-sized. This chain connects TRBV19 to TRBJ2-2; D possibly corresponds to TRBD2 (6 bases). The CDR3 is 15 residues long. Germline V gives CDR1 LNHDA, CDR2 SQIVND (reference sequence). Trimming cost V 3 bases and J 3 bases, with 11 bases left between them. This CDR3 is CASSMISGDTGELFF. The CDR3 DNA sequence: TGTGCCAGTAGTATGATTTCGGGGGACACCGGGGAGCTGTTTTTT.

The rearrangement uses TRBV11-3 and TRBJ1-2, with no clear D. V was pared by 0 bases and J by 5 bases, with 7 bases between. Germline values: CDR1 SGHNT, CDR2 YENEEA. This CDR3 is built from 13 residues. In DNA, the CDR3 is TGTGCCAGCAGCTTAGACCTCAATTATGGCTACACCTTC. Translated, it gives CASSLDLNYGYTF.

The chain uses TRBV7-6 and TRBJ2-2, with D unresolved. CDR1 is SGHVS and CDR2 is FNYEAQ in the germline V gene. Trimming pared 6 bases from V and 5 bases from J, leaving 4 bases between. The CDR3 consists of 11 residues. In DNA, the CDR3 is TGTGCCAGCAGTATGACCGGGGAGCTGTTTTTT. Protein sequence: CASSMTGELFF. Full variable domain (missing parts from reference TRBV7-6 and TRBJ2-2): GAGVSQSPRYKVTKRGQDVALRCDPISGHVSLYWYRQALGQGPEFLTYFNYEAQQDKSGLPNDRFSAERPEGSISTLTIQRTEQRDSAMYRCASSMTGELFFGEGSRLTVL.

This clone was seen a handful of times. V is TRBV4-3 and J is TRBJ2-3; possibly TRBD1 for D (5 bases). This CDR3 contains 14 residues. V lost 2 bases and J lost 4, with 10 bases in between. Germline V CDR1 and CDR2: LGHNA, YSLEER. The CDR3: CASSQNPTADTQYF. CDR3 DNA sequence: TGCGCCAGCAGCCAAAACCCGACAGCAGATACGCAGTATTTT.